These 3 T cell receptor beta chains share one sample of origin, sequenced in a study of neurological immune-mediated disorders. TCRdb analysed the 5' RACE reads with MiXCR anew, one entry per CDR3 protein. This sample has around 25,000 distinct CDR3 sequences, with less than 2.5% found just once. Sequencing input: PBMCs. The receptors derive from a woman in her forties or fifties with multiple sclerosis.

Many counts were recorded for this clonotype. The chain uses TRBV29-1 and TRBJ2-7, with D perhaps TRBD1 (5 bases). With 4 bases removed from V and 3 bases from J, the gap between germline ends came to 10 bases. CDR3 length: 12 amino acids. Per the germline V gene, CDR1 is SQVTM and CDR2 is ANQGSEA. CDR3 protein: CSVAQGFYEQYF. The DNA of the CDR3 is TGCAGCGTTGCGCAGGGATTCTACGAGCAGTACTTC.

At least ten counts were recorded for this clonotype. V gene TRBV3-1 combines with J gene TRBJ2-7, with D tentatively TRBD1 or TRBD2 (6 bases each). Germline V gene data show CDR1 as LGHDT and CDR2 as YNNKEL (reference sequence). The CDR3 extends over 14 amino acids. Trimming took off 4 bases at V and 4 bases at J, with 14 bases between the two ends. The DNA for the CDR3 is TGTGCCAGCAGCCCCCTTTGGGGGGCTTACGAGCAGTACTTC. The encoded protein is CASSPLWGAYEQYF.

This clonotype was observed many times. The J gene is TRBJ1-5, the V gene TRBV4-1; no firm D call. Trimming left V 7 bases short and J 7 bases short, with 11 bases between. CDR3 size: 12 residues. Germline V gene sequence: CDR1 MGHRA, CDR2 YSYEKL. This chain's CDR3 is CASKVGLQPQHF. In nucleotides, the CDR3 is TGCGCCAGCAAAGTGGGCTTGCAGCCCCAGCATTTT.